Listed below are T cell receptor beta chains from one sample, sequenced in a study of blood T cell repertoires in COVID-19. Clones were read by immunoSEQ multiplex PCR, and TCRdb kept only the in-frame ones, dropping some. The sample holds some 45,000 clones, more than 80% seen once. Material for sequencing was peripheral blood. Receptors were obtained from a man between 60 and 70 years old with COVID-19, enrolled during active disease. Both conserved end residues are part of each CDR3. D genes are given only for firm matches. Rows give clone size only sometimes, using once, few, many, or a class for an expanded clone.

clone_size,j_call,v_call,d_call,cdr3_nt,cdr3_aa
once,TRBJ2-1,TRBV5-1,-,TGCGCCAGCAGCTCGACAGGAATAGGGTACAATGAGCAGTTCTTC,CASSSTGIGYNEQFF
-,TRBJ1-2,TRBV7-9,TRBD1,TGTGCCAGCAGCTCCCTCCTAGACAGGGGCCATGGCTACACCTTC,CASSSLLDRGHGYTF
-,TRBJ1-1,TRBV7-3,-,TGTGCCAGCAGCTTATCTGCAGGCCAAAACACTGAAGCTTTCTTT,CASSLSAGQNTEAFF
-,TRBJ2-2,TRBV28,-,TGTGCCAGCAGGGGCCGTCGGTCCGGGGAGCTGTTTTTT,CASRGRRSGELFF
-,TRBJ2-3,TRBV9,-,TGTGCCAGCAGCAACAGGATATGGGATACGCAGTATTTT,CASSNRIWDTQYF
-,TRBJ1-5,TRBV2,-,TGTGCCAGCACCCAGCTGGGAAGGGGCGGCAATCAGCCCCAGCATTTT,CASTQLGRGGNQPQHF
-,TRBJ2-1,TRBV5-1,TRBD2,TGCGCCAGCAACCGGGGACTAGCGGATAACAATGAGCAGTTCTTC,CASNRGLADNNEQFF
-,TRBJ2-7,TRBV28,-,TGTGCCAGCAGTTTACCTTCCTACGAGCAGTACTTC,CASSLPSYEQYF
-,TRBJ1-2,TRBV11-2,TRBD1,TGTGCCAGCAGCTCGGGACAGACCTATGGCTACACCTTC,CASSSGQTYGYTF
-,TRBJ1-2,TRBV5-6,-,TGTGCCAGCAGCTTCTTACAGGGAAGCTATGGCTACACCTTC,CASSFLQGSYGYTF